There are a few counts of the clone carrying this T cell receptor beta chain. Clones were read by immunoSEQ multiplex PCR, and TCRdb kept only the in-frame ones, dropping some. Here the sample spans about 610,000 clones, around 89% being singletons. CDR1 MNHNY and CDR2 SVGAGI come from the germline V gene (reference sequence). V shed 2 bases and J 11 bases; nucleotides not matched to a gene: 2. There are 11 residues in the CDR3. This sample stems from a study of shared T cell receptors in the human thymus. These data also featured in a second study, about human thymus T cells. That work contributes: Obtained as resections during corrective heart surgery, the thymus tissue was then studied. Reports from related research described highly overlapping thymic repertoires among unrelated individuals.

Sequencing was carried out using thymocytes. This clonotype was sampled from a boy in the first two years of life with a congenital heart defect. V usage is TRBV6-6 and J usage is TRBJ1-1, with TRBD1 matching over 7 bases. DNA of the CDR3: TGTGCCAGCAGTTACGACAGGGCGGCTTTCTTT. It codes for CASSYDRAAFF.